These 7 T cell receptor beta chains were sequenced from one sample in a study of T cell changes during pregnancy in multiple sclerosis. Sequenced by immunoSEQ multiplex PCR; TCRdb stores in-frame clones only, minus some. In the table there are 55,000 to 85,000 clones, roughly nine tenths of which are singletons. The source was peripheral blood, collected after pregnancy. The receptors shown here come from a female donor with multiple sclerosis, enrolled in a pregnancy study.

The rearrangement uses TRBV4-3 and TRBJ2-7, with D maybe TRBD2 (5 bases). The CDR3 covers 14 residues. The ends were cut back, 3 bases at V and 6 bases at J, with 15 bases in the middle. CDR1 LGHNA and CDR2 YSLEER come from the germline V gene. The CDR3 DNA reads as TGCGCCAGCAGCCATCATCTACTAGTTAGCGAGCAGTACTTC. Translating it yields CASSHHLLVSEQYF.

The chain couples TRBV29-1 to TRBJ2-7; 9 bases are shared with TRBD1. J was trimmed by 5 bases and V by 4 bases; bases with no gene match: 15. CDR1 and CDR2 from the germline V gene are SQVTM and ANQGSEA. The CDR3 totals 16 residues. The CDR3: CSVVGNRDRAGDEQYF. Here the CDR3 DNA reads TGCAGCGTTGTGGGGAACCGGGACAGGGCCGGGGACGAGCAGTACTTC.

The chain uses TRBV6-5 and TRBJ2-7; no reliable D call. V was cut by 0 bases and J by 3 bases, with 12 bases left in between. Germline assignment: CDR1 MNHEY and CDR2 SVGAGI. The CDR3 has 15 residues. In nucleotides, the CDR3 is TGTGCCAGCAGTTACTCGGGCGCGTCACACTACGAGCAGTACTTC. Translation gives CASSYSGASHYEQYF.

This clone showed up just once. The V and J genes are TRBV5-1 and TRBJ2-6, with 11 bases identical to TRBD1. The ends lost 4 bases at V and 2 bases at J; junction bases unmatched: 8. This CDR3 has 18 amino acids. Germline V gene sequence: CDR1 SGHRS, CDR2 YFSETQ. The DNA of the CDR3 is TGCGCCAGCAGCCCGGACAGGGGGCTGACTACTGGGGCCAACGTCCTGACTTTC. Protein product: CASSPDRGLTTGANVLTF.

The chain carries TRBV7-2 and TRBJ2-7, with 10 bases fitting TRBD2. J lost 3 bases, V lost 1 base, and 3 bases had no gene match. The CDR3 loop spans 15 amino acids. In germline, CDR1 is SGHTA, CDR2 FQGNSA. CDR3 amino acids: CASSLGGTSVYEQYF. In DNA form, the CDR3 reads TGTGCCAGCAGCTTAGGGGGGACTAGCGTCTACGAGCAGTACTTC. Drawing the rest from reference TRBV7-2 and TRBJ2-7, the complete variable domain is GAGVSQSPSNKVTEKGKDVELRCDPISGHTALYWYRQSLGQGLEFLIYFQGNSAPDKSGLPSDRFSAERTGGSVSTLTIQRTQQEDSAVYLCASSLGGTSVYEQYFGPGTRLTVT.

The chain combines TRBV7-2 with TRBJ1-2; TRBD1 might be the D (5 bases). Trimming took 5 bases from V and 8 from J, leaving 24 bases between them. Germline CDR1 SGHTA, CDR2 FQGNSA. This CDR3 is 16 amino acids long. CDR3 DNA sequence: TGTGCCAGCAGCCCAGAAGGTTCGGGACTTTCGCTCGGCTACACCTTC. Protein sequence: CASSPEGSGLSLGYTF. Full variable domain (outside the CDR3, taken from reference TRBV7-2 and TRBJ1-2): GAGVSQSPSNKVTEKGKDVELRCDPISGHTALYWYRQSLGQGLEFLIYFQGNSAPDKSGLPSDRFSAERTGGSVSTLTIQRTQQEDSAVYLCASSPEGSGLSLGYTFGSGTRLTVV.

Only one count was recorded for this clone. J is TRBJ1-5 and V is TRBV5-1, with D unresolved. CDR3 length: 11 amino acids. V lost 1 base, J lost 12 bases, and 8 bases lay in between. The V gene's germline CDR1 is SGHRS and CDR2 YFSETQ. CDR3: CASSLIHYQHF. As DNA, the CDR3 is TGCGCCAGCAGCTTGATCCACTACCAGCATTTT.